The TCR beta chain under discussion was sequenced for a study of T cell repertoires in cytomegalovirus infection. Whole-study context: The public TCR beta signatures pointed to both CMV infection and matching HLA type.

TCRdb called the reads again in MiXCR, with one record for every CDR3 protein. Of approximately 990,000 distinct CDR3 sequences listed, 31% are singletons. The sample holds many counts of this clonotype. No antigen is known for it. Germline trimming cut 0 bases from V and 10 bases from J; bases unmatched to any gene: 14. The germline V gene has CDR1 SGHTA and CDR2 FQGNSA. CDR3 size: 17 residues. The clonotype originates from a human donor in good health (CMV status not recorded). Some clones in this sample may be carry-over from other donors' samples. Sequenced here: cultured CD8+ T cells from PBMCs, sampled from culture after CMV antigen stimulation. The rearrangement uses TRBV7-2 and TRBJ1-5, with 8 bases aligning to TRBD1. CDR3 in amino acids: CASSLAVVGTGLQPQHF. DNA of the CDR3: TGTGCCAGCAGCTTAGCGGTAGTCGGGACAGGTCTTCAACCCCAGCATTTT.